The entry that follows covers one T cell receptor (beta chain) sequence. The data belong to a study of blood T cell repertoires in COVID-19. Produced via immunoSEQ multiplex PCR; TCRdb's table is partial and in-frame only. The sample has 85,000 to 120,000 clones; 75% to 95% are singletons. V shed 6 bases, J shed 4 bases, and the junction held 8 bases outside the gene matches. CDR1 and CDR2 (germline): SGHAT, FQNNGV. The CDR3 spans 14 residues. The receptor was isolated from a man aged 18 to 29 with acute or convalescent COVID-19. The genes are TRBV11-2 and TRBJ1-2, with TRBD1 identical over 7 bases. The sequenced sample was peripheral blood. Written as DNA, the CDR3 is TGTGCCAGCAGTCAAGGGGGCGCCGTCTATGGCTACACCTTC. This codes for CASSQGGAVYGYTF. Combining the CDR3 with reference TRBV11-2 and TRBJ1-2 gives the whole variable domain EAGVAQSPRYKIIEKRQSVAFWCNPISGHATLYWYQQILGQGPKLLIQFQNNGVVDDSQLPKDRFSAERLKGVDSTLKIQPAKLEDSAVYLCASSQGGAVYGYTFGSGTRLTVV.